The 11 T cell receptor beta chains given below trace back to one sample, sequenced in a study of low-dose radiotherapy and immunotherapy resistance in tumors. Primers used for first-strand cDNA, a TRAV- and TRBV-specific set, covered both alpha and beta chains. The TCRs were subjected to amplification over about 20 PCR cycles employing a constant-region primer in conjunction with a V-primer adapter. TCRdb fed the reads into MiXCR, producing one record per CDR3 protein. This table has under 75,000 distinct CDR3 sequences, less than 30% appearing once. The time point is: after trial treatment. Treatment of the sample: LDRT plus nivolumab, ipilimumab, low-dose cyclophosphamide and aspirin (RACIN trial). The sample consisted of PBMCs, taken after low-dose radiotherapy plus immunotherapy. Receptors were obtained from a male donor with prostate cancer.

The chain combines TRBV28 with TRBJ2-1; D unresolved. CDR3 length: 15 amino acids. The V and J ends lost 8 bases and 6 bases respectively, with 20 bases between them. Germline CDR1 and CDR2: MDHEN and SYDVKM. This CDR3 is CASLRPGSVFNEQFF. Written as DNA, the CDR3 is TGTGCCAGCTTAAGACCGGGCTCTGTTTTCAATGAGCAGTTCTTC.

In its sample, this clonotype was seen once. The likely explanation is a read error, given a far larger clone one base away. This is likely a read error, given that the CDR3 carries no conserved phenylalanine or tryptophan at its end. V and J are TRBV7-3 and TRBJ2-2; D may be TRBD2 (5 bases). The CDR3 is 14 amino acids. CDR1 is SGHTA and CDR2 is FQGTGA in the germline V gene. Here the CDR3 reads CASSQGGMTGELFL. The CDR3 bases are TGCGCCAGCAGCCAAGGAGGAATGACCGGGGAGCTGTTTTTA.

This clonotype was recorded many times. The rearrangement links TRBV5-4 to TRBJ2-2; D is unclear. Germline CDR1 reads SGHNT; CDR2 reads YYREEE (reference sequence). This CDR3 comprises 12 residues. V lost 1 base and J 6 bases, leaving 4 bases between the germline ends. The DNA for the CDR3 is TGTGCCAGCAGCTTGTCCCCCGGGGAGCTGTTTTTT. Translation: CASSLSPGELFF.

This clonotype came up a few times. V usage is TRBV10-3 and J usage is TRBJ1-6; D possibly corresponds to TRBD1 (5 bases). The CDR3 covers 16 residues. CDR1 and CDR2 from the germline V gene are ENHRY and SYGVKD. Trimming took off 6 bases at V and 7 bases at J, with 19 bases between the two ends. The CDR3 spells CAIRGEEGATNSPLHF. In DNA form, the CDR3 reads TGTGCCATCAGGGGGGAGGAAGGGGCGACCAATTCACCCCTCCACTTT.

This clonotype appeared many times. The genes are TRBV6-6 and TRBJ1-6, with TRBD1 as a possible D gene (6 bases). Trimming left V 5 bases short and J 10 bases short, with 15 bases between. CDR1 MNHNY and CDR2 SVGAGI come from the germline V gene (reference sequence). This CDR3 comprises 14 residues. Here the CDR3 reads CASSAGTSGSPLHF. The DNA for the CDR3 is TGTGCCAGCAGTGCAGGGACAAGCGGATCACCCCTCCACTTT.

This clonotype was seen a handful of times. The chain uses TRBV6-1 and TRBJ2-7, with a weak D call TRBD2 (5 bases). The germline V and J ends were trimmed by 5 bases and 0 bases, with 17 bases remaining between them. Germline V gives CDR1 MNHNS, CDR2 SASEGT. CDR3 length: 16 amino acids. CDR3 nucleotides: TGTGCCAGCAGTTACTCGAGGGCGGGCGTCTCCTACGAGCAGTACTTC. This encodes CASSYSRAGVSYEQYF.

This clonotype was recorded at least ten times. Germline and junction disagree at one end, which may indicate a read error. The genes are TRBV10-3 and TRBJ1-1; possible D gene TRBD1, 6 bases. Germline CDR1 reads ENHRY; CDR2 reads SYGVKD. The CDR3 has 13 amino acids. CDR3 sequence (DNA): TGTGCCATCAGTGAGTCGAACGGAGGGGGGGCGGCCTTT. Encoded protein: CAISESNGGGAAF.

The rearrangement links TRBV6-1 to TRBJ2-2; weak D call: TRBD1 (6 bases). The CDR3 runs to 13 residues. V was pared by 11 bases and J by 7 bases, with 17 bases between. Germline V gene data show CDR1 as MNHNS and CDR2 as SASEGT. The CDR3 here is CAGSWGQGGELFF. In DNA, the CDR3 is TGTGCCGGGAGTTGGGGGCAAGGCGGGGAGCTGTTTTTT.

This clonotype showed up many times. The gene calls are TRBV12-3 or TRBV12-4 and TRBJ2-5; maybe TRBD2 (6 bases). Trimming pared 6 bases from V and 5 bases from J, leaving 10 bases between. This CDR3 is built from 12 residues. As DNA, the CDR3 is TGTGCCAGCAGCACTAGCCGGGAGACCCAGTACTTC. It yields the protein CASSTSRETQYF.

In its sample, this clonotype was seen many times. The rearrangement joins TRBV9 to TRBJ1-5; no reliable D call. CDR3 length: 15 residues. Germline CDR1 reads SGDLS; CDR2 reads YYNGEE. V shed 3 bases and J shed 0 bases, with 10 bases lying between them. The CDR3 loop is CASSETHYSNQPQHF. The CDR3 DNA sequence: TGTGCCAGCAGCGAGACGCATTATAGCAATCAGCCCCAGCATTTT.

With regard to this clonotype: Possible read error: a much larger clone is one base away. The chain combines TRBV19 with TRBJ2-3, with 15 bases lining up with TRBD2. In germline, CDR1 is LNHDA, CDR2 SQIVND (reference sequence). The length of the CDR3 is 20 residues. Trimming removed 3 bases from V and 4 bases from J; junction bases left unmatched: 14. The CDR3 DNA is TGTGCCAGTAGTATTGGGACTAGCGGGGGGCGACTATTTGGCGCAGATACGCAGTATTTT. This translates into CASSIGTSGGRLFGADTQYF.